These 24 T cell receptor beta chains came from one sample sequenced in a study of blood T cell repertoires in COVID-19. Method: immunoSEQ multiplex PCR; TCRdb's copy keeps in-frame clones and lacks some. The profile covers 150,000 to 200,000 clones, with around 86% appearing a single time and over 2% taken by the ten largest. Specimen: peripheral blood. These TCRs come from a woman aged 80 or over with COVID-19, enrolled during active disease.

This chain connects TRBV15 to TRBJ1-1; D is possibly TRBD1 (5 bases). Trimming took 0 bases from V and 5 from J, leaving 13 bases between them. The CDR3 length is 15 residues. Germline CDR1 is LNHNV and CDR2 is YYDKDF (reference sequence). CDR3 residues: CATSRDQGGKTEAFF. DNA for the CDR3: TGTGCCACCAGCAGAGATCAGGGAGGAAAAACTGAAGCTTTCTTT.

This sequence joins TRBV7-9 and TRBJ1-2; D is uncertain. Germline values: CDR1 SEHNR, CDR2 FQNEAQ (reference sequence). This CDR3 has 14 residues. Trimming removed 5 bases at V and 6 bases at J, with 16 bases between. This chain's CDR3 is CASSPWAGDDGYTF. The CDR3 DNA is TGTGCCAGCAGCCCATGGGCGGGAGATGATGGCTACACCTTC.

V usage is TRBV12-3 or TRBV12-4 and J usage is TRBJ1-5, with a weak D call TRBD1 (6 bases). The CDR3 is 12 amino acids. Trimming left V 4 bases short and J 7 bases short, with 8 bases between. CDR3 amino acids: CASSSGQQPQHF. CDR3 nucleotides: TGTGCCAGCAGTTCTGGACAGCAGCCCCAGCATTTT.

This clone was recorded only once. The gene calls are TRBV9 and TRBJ1-4; tentative D call: TRBD1 (5 bases). This CDR3 region has 15 residues. Trimming stripped 3 bases from V and 7 bases from J, with 16 bases between. The germline V gene encodes CDR1 SGDLS and CDR2 YYNGEE. In nucleotides, the CDR3 is TGTGCCAGCAGCGACAGCCCTCTGGGGGGTGAAAAACTGTTTTTT. Its protein is CASSDSPLGGEKLFF.

The gene calls are TRBV3-1 (or the pseudogene TRBV3-2) and TRBJ2-3; D is uncertain. Germline CDR1 and CDR2: LGHDT and YNNKEL (reference sequence). Trimming left V 1 base short and J 4 bases short, with 6 bases between. This CDR3 has 13 amino acids. CDR3 in amino acids: CASSQGEADTQYF. The CDR3, as DNA: TGTGCCAGCAGCCAAGGAGAGGCAGATACGCAGTATTTT.

This chain joins TRBV19 and TRBJ1-1; D is undetermined. V was shortened by 5 bases and J by 3 bases, with 10 bases between the two germline ends. CDR3 length: 13 amino acids. The germline gives CDR1 LNHDA, CDR2 SQIVND (reference sequence). CDR3 sequence reads: CASSQVPDTEAFF. CDR3 DNA: TGTGCCAGTAGTCAGGTTCCGGACACTGAAGCTTTCTTT.

The chain links TRBV24-1 to TRBJ2-2; D perhaps matches TRBD2 (5 bases). V was pared by 5 bases and J by 0 bases, with 6 bases between. Germline CDR1 is KGHDR and CDR2 is SFDVKD. CDR3 size: 14 residues. The CDR3 protein is CATSGETNTGELFF. DNA of the CDR3: TGTGCCACCAGTGGGGAGACGAACACCGGGGAGCTGTTTTTT.

V gene TRBV3-1 (or the pseudogene TRBV3-2) combines with J gene TRBJ2-3; D gene ambiguous. CDR3 length equals 15 residues. The ends were cut back, 2 bases at V and 2 bases at J, with 11 bases in the middle. The germline gives CDR1 LGHDT, CDR2 YNNKEL (reference sequence). Here the CDR3 reads CASSQRSTITDTQYF. For the CDR3, the DNA is TGTGCCAGCAGCCAACGATCTACCATCACAGATACGCAGTATTTT.

The chain's CDR3 is CASSQNWTRRGNQPQHF. Here the CDR3 DNA reads TGTGCCAGCAGCCAAAATTGGACAAGGAGGGGCAATCAGCCCCAGCATTTT. This chain connects TRBV3-1 (or the pseudogene TRBV3-2) to TRBJ1-5; D is perhaps TRBD1 (5 bases). Trimming took off 2 bases at V and 2 bases at J, with 16 bases between the two ends. CDR3 size: 17 residues. Germline CDR1 and CDR2: LGHDT and YNNKEL (reference sequence).

The V call is TRBV4-3, the J call TRBJ1-2, with D possibly TRBD1 on 5 matching bases. The germline V and J ends were trimmed by 0 bases and 0 bases, with 11 bases remaining between them. Germline values: CDR1 LGHNA, CDR2 YSLEER. The CDR3 contains 16 residues. In DNA form, the CDR3 reads TGCGCCAGCAGCCAAGAGTTACAGGTTTCTAACTATGGCTACACCTTC. Translated, it gives CASSQELQVSNYGYTF.

This clone was picked up one time. The V gene is TRBV7-2, the J gene TRBJ1-1; D remains ambiguous. V was clipped by 1 base and J by 0 bases, with 12 bases between them. The germline V gene has CDR1 SGHTA and CDR2 FQGNSA. This CDR3 has 16 amino acids. CDR3 loop: CASSLDTGRLNTEAFF. The CDR3 DNA is TGTGCCAGCAGCTTAGATACCGGGAGGTTGAACACTGAAGCTTTCTTT.

The chain combines TRBV23-1 with TRBJ1-1; 7 nucleotides match TRBD1. TRBV23-1 carries the ORF label, with uncertain function. The V and J ends lost 0 bases and 2 bases, in that order; junction bases with no gene match: 3. The CDR3 has 15 residues. The CDR3 here is CASSQSDRQNTEAFF. The CDR3 coding sequence is TGCGCCAGCAGTCAATCGGACAGGCAAAACACTGAAGCTTTCTTT.

The gene calls are TRBV29-1 and TRBJ1-1; TRBD1 agrees at 7 bases. The V gene end was trimmed by 0 bases and the J gene end by 1 base; junction bases not matched to a gene: 14. The CDR3 loop spans 18 amino acids. Germline V gives CDR1 SQVTM, CDR2 ANQGSEA. The CDR3, as DNA: TGCAGCGTTGAAGATCCCCCGACAGGGATGGGTCAGAACACTGAAGCTTTCTTT. Protein sequence: CSVEDPPTGMGQNTEAFF.

The chain links TRBV15 to TRBJ1-3; maybe TRBD1 (6 bases). Germline CDR1 is LNHNV and CDR2 is YYDKDF (reference sequence). The length of the CDR3 is 16 residues. V lost 4 bases, J lost 4 bases, and 17 bases lay in between. The CDR3: CATSKQGLGAGNTIYF. Written as DNA, the CDR3 is TGTGCCACCAGCAAACAGGGTCTCGGCGCGGGAAACACCATATATTTT.

Remarks on this clone: At one end, the junction sequence differs from germline, possibly due to a read error. The genes are TRBV11-2 and TRBJ2-7; D ambiguous. This CDR3 is 12 amino acids long. Germline V lookup: CDR1 SGHAT, CDR2 FQNNGV. This CDR3 is CASSLNGLEPYF. The CDR3 DNA follows: TGTGCCAGCAGCTTAAACGGTCTCGAGCCGTACTTC. Using reference TRBV11-2 and TRBJ2-7 for the parts outside the CDR3, the full variable domain is EAGVAQSPRYKIIEKRQSVAFWCNPISGHATLYWYQQILGQGPKLLIQFQNNGVVDDSQLPKDRFSAERLKGVDSTLKIQPAKLEDSAVYLCASSLNGLEPYFGPGTRLTVT.

The chain employs TRBV7-9 and TRBJ1-3, with D uncertain. The CDR3 loop spans 17 amino acids. V gave up 7 bases and J gave up 0 bases, with 19 bases separating them. Germline CDR1 is SEHNR and CDR2 is FQNEAQ (reference sequence). DNA for the CDR3: TGTGCCAGCAAACCCGCGTCGTGGGAGCACTCTGGAAACACCATATATTTT. Its translation is CASKPASWEHSGNTIYF.

V usage is TRBV27 and J usage is TRBJ1-4, with D uncertain. This CDR3 spans 15 amino acids. The germline V gene has CDR1 MNHEY and CDR2 SMNVEV (reference sequence). V was shortened by 6 bases and J by 1 base, with 12 bases between the two germline ends. As DNA, the CDR3 is TGTGCCAGCAGGCGTAAGGAGGGAACTAATGAAAAACTGTTTTTT. This codes for CASRRKEGTNEKLFF.

A note on this clone: The same CDR3 can be traced to other DNA sequences in this sample. CDR3 nucleotides: TGCGCCAGCAGCCAGGAAGCGCTGAGCTCCTACAATGAGCAGTTCTTC. Amino acids: CASSQEALSSYNEQFF. The chain couples TRBV4-3 to TRBJ2-1; D uncertain. V was trimmed by 3 bases and J by 0 bases, leaving 12 bases between them. The CDR3 sequence is 16 residues long. Germline V gene sequence: CDR1 LGHNA, CDR2 YSLEER.

The chain joins TRBV19 to TRBJ1-4, with D possibly being TRBD1 (6 bases). The germline V gene has CDR1 LNHDA and CDR2 SQIVND (reference sequence). This CDR3 is 13 amino acids long. With 6 bases removed from V and 8 bases from J, the gap between germline ends came to 13 bases. CDR3 region: CASSRQVREKLFF. The CDR3 nucleotides are TGTGCCAGTAGCCGACAGGTACGGGAAAAACTGTTTTTT.

J is TRBJ2-3 and V is TRBV5-1; the match to TRBD2 covers 8 bases. Germline V gives CDR1 SGHRS, CDR2 YFSETQ. The CDR3 is 17 amino acids. The ends lost 1 base at V and 2 bases at J; junction bases unmatched: 9. CDR3 sequence (DNA): TGCGCCAGCAGCTTGACAACTAGCGGATCCCCCACAGATACGCAGTATTTT. It translates to CASSLTTSGSPTDTQYF.

This clone has a handful of counts. J is TRBJ2-1 and V is TRBV7-2, with 8 bases that match TRBD2. The V gene's germline CDR1 is SGHTA and CDR2 FQGNSA. The CDR3 length is 15 residues. V was pared by 5 bases and J by 8 bases, with 11 bases of the junction left unmatched. Written as DNA, the CDR3 is TGTGCCAGCAGCCTTGGACCTAGCGGGCACGATGAGCAGTTCTTC. Its protein product is CASSLGPSGHDEQFF.

The V and J genes are TRBV5-5 and TRBJ1-3; D possibly corresponds to TRBD1 (6 bases). V lost 4 bases and J lost 0, with 14 bases in between. The CDR3 extends over 16 amino acids. Germline assignment: CDR1 SGHKS and CDR2 YYEKEE (reference sequence). The CDR3 loop is CASSHGQLSSGNTIYF. In DNA, the CDR3 is TGTGCCAGCAGCCATGGACAGCTATCCTCTGGAAACACCATATATTTT.

This chain joins TRBV19 and TRBJ1-2; D not certain. Germline CDR1 is LNHDA and CDR2 is SQIVND (reference sequence). The CDR3 loop spans 13 amino acids. The V end lost 7 bases, the J end lost 1 base, and 10 bases lay between the germline ends. This CDR3 reads CASIPGGNYGYTF. The CDR3 DNA reads as TGTGCCAGTATCCCGGGTGGTAACTATGGCTACACCTTC.

This chain connects TRBV6-2 or TRBV6-3 to TRBJ2-1; TRBD1 agrees at 8 bases. The germline CDR1 and CDR2 sequences are MNHEY and SVGEGT. The CDR3 is made up of 15 amino acids. V lost 7 bases to trimming and J lost 1 base; unmatched junction nucleotides: 6. CDR3 in amino acids: CASTPQGASYNEQFF. The DNA of the CDR3 is TGTGCCAGCACCCCCCAGGGGGCATCCTACAATGAGCAGTTCTTC.